Shown below are 32 T cell receptor beta chains from a single sample sequenced in a study of cytomegalovirus exposure and HLA in healthy donors. Primers: 60 Vbeta forward and 13 Jbeta reverse. The data were produced by immunoSEQ multiplex PCR, yet TCRdb's version contains in-frame clones alone and is incomplete. The sample includes some 130,000 clones, 73% of them seen just once. The sequencing sample was made of PBMCs. These receptors all come from a woman in her thirties or forties in good health and CMV-seronegative.

This chain joins TRBV5-6 and TRBJ1-2, with 11 nucleotides matching TRBD1. CDR1 is SGHDT, CDR2 YYEEEE, per germline. Losses at the gene ends were 4 bases for V and 1 base for J; bases not matched to a gene: 0. This CDR3 comprises 14 residues. The CDR3 sequence: CASSGTGGNYGYTF. CDR3 in DNA: TGTGCCAGCAGCGGGACAGGGGGTAACTATGGCTACACCTTC.

This clone was counted between two and nine times. CDR3 sequence reads: CASIYGQGNDEAFF. DNA of the CDR3: TGTGCCAGCATTTACGGACAGGGCAATGATGAAGCTTTCTTT. The chain employs TRBV2 and TRBJ1-1, with TRBD1 matching 8 bases. V lost 7 bases to trimming and J lost 7 bases; unmatched junction nucleotides: 11. The V gene's germline CDR1 is SNHLY and CDR2 FYNNEI. This CDR3 region has 14 residues.

This clone was observed a single time. This sequence joins TRBV5-1 and TRBJ1-6, with D possibly TRBD1 on 6 matching bases. V lost 2 bases to trimming and J lost 10 bases, with 13 bases between them. Per the germline V gene, CDR1 is SGHRS and CDR2 is YFSETQ. The CDR3 is made up of 14 amino acids. CDR3 protein: CASSLRGLESPLHF. CDR3 DNA: TGCGCCAGCAGCTTAAGGGGGTTGGAGTCACCCCTCCACTTT.

V usage is TRBV7-6 and J usage is TRBJ2-7; weak D call: TRBD1 (6 bases). The CDR3 covers 16 residues. V was shortened by 0 bases and J by 5 bases, with 17 bases between the two germline ends. Germline V gene data show CDR1 as SGHVS and CDR2 as FNYEAQ. The CDR3 DNA reads TGTGCCAGCAGCTTAGCGTTTAGGACAGACGAAGACGAGCAGTACGTC. It translates to CASSLAFRTDEDEQYV.

This clone was detected a few times. The CDR3 loop is CATSRDLFATNEKLFF. Written as DNA, the CDR3 is TGTGCCACCAGCAGAGATCTCTTCGCAACTAATGAAAAACTGTTTTTT. V gene TRBV15 combines with J gene TRBJ1-4; D is unclear. V was trimmed by 0 bases and J by 0 bases, leaving 8 bases between them. The germline CDR1 and CDR2 sequences are LNHNV and YYDKDF (reference sequence). The CDR3 has 16 residues.

The V and J genes are TRBV27 and TRBJ1-2; a possible D gene is TRBD1 (6 bases). CDR1 is MNHEY and CDR2 is SMNVEV in the germline V gene (reference sequence). V dropped 4 bases and J dropped 5 bases, with 20 bases sitting between them. The CDR3 loop spans 16 amino acids. Here the CDR3 DNA reads TGTGCCAGCAGTTCCATTAACCGGGACAAGGATTATGGCTACACCTTC. Protein sequence: CASSSINRDKDYGYTF.

V and J are TRBV2 and TRBJ1-1, with 9 bases aligning to TRBD1. The CDR3 extends over 16 amino acids. J was trimmed by 4 bases and V by 6 bases; bases with no gene match: 12. Germline-derived CDR1 and CDR2 are SNHLY and FYNNEI. The CDR3 coding sequence is TGTGCCAGCAGGAAAACAGGGGGCGCAGTGAGCACTGAAGCTTTCTTT. This gives the protein CASRKTGGAVSTEAFF.

The gene calls are TRBV11-2 and TRBJ2-2; D is unresolved. The germline V and J ends were trimmed by 5 bases and 3 bases, with 19 bases remaining between them. Germline-derived CDR1 and CDR2 are SGHAT and FQNNGV. There are 17 residues in the CDR3. CDR3 DNA: TGTGCCAGCAGCCCTAGTGTGGAGCCCACTTACACCGGGGAGCTGTTTTTT. Translation gives CASSPSVEPTYTGELFF.

CDR3 sequence: CASSPGGSTDTQYF. CDR3 sequence (DNA): TGTGCCAGTAGCCCGGGGGGGTCGACAGATACGCAGTATTTT. The chain recombines TRBV19 with TRBJ2-3, with 8 positions matching TRBD2. CDR1 and CDR2 from the germline V gene are LNHDA and SQIVND (reference sequence). V lost 6 bases to trimming and J lost 3 bases; unmatched junction nucleotides: 5. The length of the CDR3 is 14 residues.

The chain is built from TRBV7-6 and TRBJ1-6; possible D gene TRBD1, 5 bases. CDR1 and CDR2 (germline): SGHVS, FNYEAQ. V was pared by 5 bases and J by 0 bases, with 11 bases between. This CDR3 region has 16 residues. The CDR3 DNA sequence: TGTGCCAGCAGCCCGACAGCGAGCTCCTATAATTCACCCCTCCACTTT. Translating gives CASSPTASSYNSPLHF.

In the case of this clone: Other DNA sequences within the sample encode an identical CDR3. This chain connects TRBV20-1 to TRBJ1-1, with D possibly being TRBD1 (6 bases). Germline V gene data show CDR1 as DFQATT and CDR2 as SNEGSKA (reference sequence). V was clipped by 5 bases and J by 5 bases, with 9 bases between them. The CDR3 length is 11 residues. CDR3 sequence reads: CSASRGTEAFF. In DNA, the CDR3 is TGCAGTGCTTCCAGGGGAACTGAAGCTTTCTTT.

The gene calls are TRBV15 and TRBJ2-3, with 9 bases identical to TRBD1. Germline loops: CDR1 LNHNV, CDR2 YYDKDF (reference sequence). The CDR3 loop spans 15 amino acids. The V gene end was trimmed by 2 bases and the J gene end by 1 base; junction bases not matched to a gene: 1. The CDR3 DNA is TGTGCCACCAGCAGACGGGACAGGGGCACAGATACGCAGTATTTT. Encoded protein: CATSRRDRGTDTQYF.

V usage is TRBV2 and J usage is TRBJ2-7; TRBD1 is a possible D gene (6 bases). V was cut by 7 bases and J by 3 bases, with 13 bases left in between. From germline, CDR1 is SNHLY and CDR2 FYNNEI. The CDR3 has 13 amino acids. The CDR3 sequence: CASIGTPVYEQYF. DNA of the CDR3: TGTGCCAGCATTGGGACACCAGTCTACGAGCAGTACTTC. Supplemented by reference TRBV2 and TRBJ2-7, the full variable domain reads EPEVTQTPSHQVTQMGQEVILRCVPISNHLYFYWYRQILGQKVEFLVSFYNNEISEKSEIFDDQFSVERPDGSNFTLKIRSTKLEDSAMYFCASIGTPVYEQYFGPGTRLTVT.

This clone was counted a few times. J is TRBJ2-7 and V is TRBV2; TRBD2 matches at 10 bases. The V segment lost 9 bases and the J segment 9 bases; nucleotides outside the gene matches: 11. This CDR3 contains 13 residues. Germline V gives CDR1 SNHLY, CDR2 FYNNEI. The CDR3 loop reads CASAAGGTVGQYV. CDR3 DNA: TGTGCCAGTGCAGCGGGGGGGACGGTGGGGCAGTACGTC.

V and J are TRBV9 and TRBJ2-2; possible D gene TRBD1, 5 bases. The germline gives CDR1 SGDLS, CDR2 YYNGEE. Trimming pared 0 bases from V and 7 bases from J, leaving 13 bases between. This CDR3 comprises 15 residues. The CDR3, as DNA: TGTGCCAGCAGCGTAGGGGTCAGGGAAGTCGGGGAGCTGTTTTTT. Protein sequence: CASSVGVREVGELFF.

This clone has more than one count but fewer than ten. This chain uses TRBV5-1 with TRBJ2-3, with TRBD1 matching 7 bases. The V segment lost 4 bases and the J segment 0 bases; nucleotides outside the gene matches: 8. The germline gives CDR1 SGHRS, CDR2 YFSETQ. CDR3 length: 16 residues. In DNA, the CDR3 is TGCGCCAGCAGCCCCGGGACAGACTTCAGCACAGATACGCAGTATTTT. Its translation is CASSPGTDFSTDTQYF. Full variable domain (rest looked up from reference TRBV5-1 and TRBJ2-3): KAGVTQTPRYLIKTRGQQVTLSCSPISGHRSVSWYQQTPGQGLQFLFEYFSETQRNKGNFPGRFSGRQFSNSRSEMNVSTLELGDSALYLCASSPGTDFSTDTQYFGPGTRLTVL.

The genes are TRBV28 and TRBJ1-2, with 8 bases that match TRBD1. After removal of 6 bases from V and 4 bases from J, the junction contained 7 bases not matched to a gene. The CDR3 consists of 14 residues. Germline V gene data show CDR1 as MDHEN and CDR2 as SYDVKM. CDR3 protein: CASRGQGLFYGYTF. CDR3 bases: TGTGCCAGCAGAGGACAGGGCCTATTCTATGGCTACACCTTC.

J is TRBJ1-4 and V is TRBV5-1; TRBD1 matches at 7 bases. The CDR3 spans 14 residues. Germline trimming cut 2 bases from V and 2 bases from J; bases unmatched to any gene: 0. CDR1 is SGHRS, CDR2 YFSETQ, per germline. The CDR3 loop reads CASSLQGTNEKLFF. The CDR3 DNA reads TGCGCCAGCAGCTTACAGGGGACTAATGAAAAACTGTTTTTT.

The rearrangement links TRBV4-1 to TRBJ2-1, with 12 bases aligning to TRBD2. This CDR3 region has 19 residues. J was trimmed by 6 bases and V by 0 bases; bases with no gene match: 12. CDR1 is MGHRA and CDR2 is YSYEKL in the germline V gene. CDR3 bases: TGCGCCAGCAGCCAAGATCCTAGCGGGGGGGCGATCAGTTTCAATGAGCAGTTCTTC. Protein product: CASSQDPSGGAISFNEQFF.

The chain joins TRBV18 to TRBJ1-5, with 9 bases that match TRBD1. The CDR3 contains 15 residues. V was pared by 4 bases and J by 0 bases, with 1 base of the junction left unmatched. Germline V lookup: CDR1 KGHSH, CDR2 LQKENI. The CDR3 nucleotides read TGTGCCAGCTCACTGGGACAGGGTAGCAATCAGCCCCAGCATTTT. Translation: CASSLGQGSNQPQHF.

This sequence joins TRBV6-6 and TRBJ1-2; D is possibly TRBD1 (6 bases). Trimming cost V 2 bases and J 6 bases, with 13 bases left between them. The germline V gene encodes CDR1 MNHNY and CDR2 SVGAGI (reference sequence). This CDR3 region has 14 residues. DNA of the CDR3: TGTGCCAGCAGTTACACCGGGACACTCCATGGCTACACCTTC. Encoded protein: CASSYTGTLHGYTF.

The V and J genes are TRBV5-1 and TRBJ1-2; 9 bases fit TRBD1. The J segment lost 8 bases and the V segment lost 0 bases, leaving 5 bases of the junction unmatched. CDR3 length: 14 residues. CDR1 and CDR2 from the germline V gene are SGHRS and YFSETQ. DNA of the CDR3: TGCGCCAGCAGCTTGGCGGACAGGGGAGGAGGCTACACCTTC. It encodes CASSLADRGGGYTF.

V is TRBV19 and J is TRBJ2-2, with 7 bases lining up with TRBD1. V lost 5 bases, J lost 1 base, and 4 bases stayed unmatched. Germline assignment: CDR1 LNHDA and CDR2 SQIVND (reference sequence). This CDR3 is built from 15 residues. The CDR3 protein is CASSFWTGNTGELFF. As DNA, the CDR3 is TGTGCCAGTAGTTTCTGGACAGGGAACACCGGGGAGCTGTTTTTT.

CDR3 coding DNA: TGTGCCAGCAGCTCACAGGGGTATGGCTACACCTTC. Translated: CASSSQGYGYTF. The J gene is TRBJ1-2, the V gene TRBV7-9, with TRBD1 matching 7 bases. Germline V lookup: CDR1 SEHNR, CDR2 FQNEAQ (reference sequence). CDR3 length: 12 residues. The trim removed 4 bases at V and 5 bases at J, leaving 1 base unmatched.

The rearrangement links TRBV19 to TRBJ1-5; 8 positions agree with TRBD1. This CDR3 spans 16 amino acids. Unmatched junction bases numbered 12, after V lost 7 bases and J lost 4 bases. In germline, CDR1 is LNHDA, CDR2 SQIVND (reference sequence). The CDR3: CASKGDRTKTNQPQHF. The CDR3 DNA reads TGTGCCAGTAAAGGGGACAGGACCAAGACTAATCAGCCCCAGCATTTT. Filled out from reference TRBV19 and TRBJ1-5, the complete variable domain reads DGGITQSPKYLFRKEGQNVTLSCEQNLNHDAMYWYRQDPGQGLRLIYYSQIVNDFQKGDIAEGYSVSREKKESFPLTVTSAQKNPTAFYLCASKGDRTKTNQPQHFGDGTRLSIL.

The chain couples TRBV4-1 to TRBJ1-5; 8 bases agree with TRBD1. The ends lost 0 bases at V and 6 bases at J; junction bases unmatched: 7. Germline assignment: CDR1 MGHRA and CDR2 YSYEKL. The CDR3 is 16 residues long. This CDR3 reads CASSQDESGGGQPQHF. CDR3 DNA: TGCGCCAGCAGCCAAGATGAGTCAGGGGGCGGTCAGCCCCAGCATTTT.

The chain links TRBV11-2 to TRBJ2-4; TRBD2 is a possible D gene (6 bases). The CDR3 contains 17 residues. V dropped 5 bases and J dropped 3 bases, with 20 bases sitting between them. From germline, CDR1 is SGHAT and CDR2 FQNNGV. CDR3 sequence (DNA): TGTGCCAGCAGCAACCCCGGGACTCGCCATTACAAAAACATTCAGTACTTC. This encodes CASSNPGTRHYKNIQYF.

The chain carries TRBV28 and TRBJ2-2; 14 bases align to TRBD2. V gave up 4 bases and J gave up 7 bases; unmatched junction bases: 8. Germline V gene sequence: CDR1 MDHEN, CDR2 SYDVKM. There are 17 residues in the CDR3. This chain's CDR3 is CASSSRLAGGLGGELFF. In DNA form, the CDR3 reads TGTGCCAGCAGTTCCAGACTAGCGGGGGGGCTTGGCGGGGAGCTGTTTTTT.

V and J are TRBV2 and TRBJ2-1, with D perhaps matching TRBD2 (7 bases). Germline V gene sequence: CDR1 SNHLY, CDR2 FYNNEI. V gave up 6 bases and J gave up 0 bases, with 15 bases separating them. CDR3 length: 16 amino acids. Here the CDR3 reads CASSRTGGLSYNEQFF. The CDR3 nucleotides are TGTGCCAGCAGCAGAACGGGGGGCCTCTCCTACAATGAGCAGTTCTTC.

The chain carries TRBV4-3 and TRBJ2-1; TRBD2 aligns across 8 bases. The CDR3 consists of 17 residues. The V and J ends lost 2 bases and 9 bases, in that order; junction bases with no gene match: 15. Germline V gives CDR1 LGHNA, CDR2 YSLEER. The CDR3 is CASSQPLAGTRIGEQFF. CDR3 in DNA: TGCGCCAGCAGCCAACCGTTAGCGGGGACTCGGATCGGTGAGCAGTTCTTC.

This clone was seen once. V usage is TRBV14 and J usage is TRBJ2-2; 7 bases map to TRBD1. Trimming at V came to 4 bases and at J to 5 bases, leaving 7 bases not matched to a gene. The CDR3 is made up of 15 amino acids. CDR1 is SGHDN and CDR2 is FVKESK in the germline V gene. DNA for the CDR3: TGTGCCAGCAGCCTACGACAGGGAATGACCGGGGAGCTGTTTTTT. As protein: CASSLRQGMTGELFF.

V and J are TRBV18 and TRBJ1-1; the match to TRBD1 covers 7 bases. The ends lost 2 bases at V and 10 bases at J; junction bases unmatched: 16. The CDR3 is 16 residues long. Germline CDR1 KGHSH, CDR2 LQKENI. The CDR3 loop reads CASSPNSHRQGIRAFF. The CDR3 bases are TGTGCCAGCTCACCAAACTCCCATCGACAGGGTATAAGAGCTTTCTTT.